The rows below give T cell receptor beta chains drawn from one sample of a study of blood T cell repertoires in COVID-19. Libraries were prepared by immunoSEQ multiplex PCR; TCRdb keeps only in-frame clonotypes and omits some of them. The table has under 200,000 clones, around 84% seen once. The sequenced sample consisted of PBMCs or T cells enriched from blood (not recorded which). These receptor sequences come from a man aged 50 to 60 who had recovered from COVID-19. Both conserved end residues are part of each CDR3. Each record gives: clone size, D gene, J gene, V gene, CDR3 protein, CDR3 DNA. The D gene is left open where the match is weak. Size is stated for part of the rows, as once, few or many counts, or as a class when the clone is expanded.

>NA|NA|TRBJ1-2|TRBV4-2
CASSQVGQGRGGYTF
TGTGCCAGCAGCCAAGTGGGGCAGGGAAGAGGTGGCTACACCTTC
>NA|NA|TRBJ1-1|TRBV10-3
CAISETPQGNTEAFF
TGTGCCATCAGTGAGACGCCACAGGGGAACACTGAAGCTTTCTTT
>NA|TRBD2|TRBJ2-7|TRBV7-2
CASSLVLAGASYEQYF
TGTGCCAGCAGCTTAGTGCTAGCGGGGGCCTCCTACGAGCAGTACTTC
>NA|NA|TRBJ2-5|TRBV5-1
CASSLAGEQETQYF
TGCGCCAGCAGCCTAGCTGGTGAGCAAGAGACCCAGTACTTC
>NA|TRBD1|TRBJ1-2|TRBV5-6
CASSSPGQGIYGYTF
TGTGCCAGCAGCTCTCCGGGACAGGGGATATATGGCTACACCTTC
>NA|NA|TRBJ2-2|TRBV29-1
CSVQGGANTGELFF
TGCAGCGTCCAGGGGGGCGCGAACACCGGGGAGCTGTTTTTT
>few|TRBD1|TRBJ1-1|TRBV6-2/TRBV6-3
CASSLTGVTEAFF
TGTGCCAGCAGCCTTACAGGGGTCACTGAAGCTTTCTTT
>once|NA|TRBJ2-7|TRBV6-2/TRBV6-3
CASSYLGTATYEQYF
TGTGCCAGCAGTTACTTAGGCACAGCTACCTACGAGCAGTACTTC
>NA|NA|TRBJ2-5|TRBV7-8
CASSPGQRETQYF
TGTGCCAGCAGCCCCGGACAGCGAGAGACCCAGTACTTC
>few|TRBD1|TRBJ1-6|TRBV5-4
CASSIQGPVNSPLHF
TGTGCCAGCAGCATACAGGGGCCGGTTAATTCACCCCTCCACTTT
>NA|NA|TRBJ1-1|TRBV5-1
CASSSPGYTEAFF
TGCGCCAGCAGCTCCCCGGGGTACACTGAAGCTTTCTTT
>once|NA|TRBJ1-4|TRBV9
CASSGGPSRNEKLFF
TGTGCCAGCAGCGGGGGGCCTAGCCGGAATGAAAAACTGTTTTTT
>NA|TRBD1|TRBJ1-3|TRBV2
CASSLDRASGNTIYF
TGTGCCAGCAGCCTCGACAGGGCCTCTGGAAACACCATATATTTT
>NA|NA|TRBJ1-1|TRBV28
CASSADSQSEAFF
TGTGCCAGCAGTGCGGACAGCCAGAGTGAAGCTTTCTTT
>NA|NA|TRBJ2-7|TRBV12-3/TRBV12-4
CASSKTGYEQYF
TGTGCCAGCAGCAAAACAGGGTACGAGCAGTACTTC
>NA|TRBD1|TRBJ1-1|TRBV10-3
CAIRQGLGTEAFF
TGTGCCATCCGACAGGGGTTGGGGACTGAAGCTTTCTTT
>NA|NA|TRBJ1-5|TRBV3-1/TRBV3-2
CASSQASQGNQPQHF
TGTGCCAGCAGCCAGGCATCCCAGGGCAATCAGCCCCAGCATTTT
>NA|NA|TRBJ1-2|TRBV7-9
CASSFQDYGYTF
TGTGCCAGCAGCTTTCAGGACTATGGCTACACCTTC
>NA|TRBD1|TRBJ2-7|TRBV4-1
CASSQPTGTGFYEQYF
TGCGCCAGCAGCCAACCCACCGGGACAGGGTTCTACGAGCAGTACTTC
>once|NA|TRBJ1-5|TRBV6-5
CASSSVSQGSQPQHF
TGTGCCAGCAGTTCCGTCTCACAGGGTAGTCAGCCCCAGCATTTT
>NA|NA|TRBJ1-3|TRBV19
CASSIVNQRNTIYF
TGTGCCAGTAGTATAGTGAACCAGAGAAACACCATATATTTT
>NA|NA|TRBJ1-1|TRBV9
CASSKTPGNTEAFF
TGTGCCAGCAGTAAGACCCCAGGGAACACTGAAGCTTTCTTT
>NA|NA|TRBJ1-2|TRBV2
CASSERTAYGYTF
TGTGCCAGCAGTGAAAGGACAGCTTACGGCTACACCTTC
>NA|NA|TRBJ2-3|TRBV4-1
CASSQASSSSTDTQYF
TGCGCCAGCAGCCAAGCCTCTAGTTCTAGCACAGATACGCAGTATTTT
>NA|NA|TRBJ1-3|TRBV5-6
CASSSRLRNTIYF
TGTGCCAGCAGCTCACGGTTGCGAAACACCATATATTTT
>NA|TRBD1|TRBJ2-3|TRBV5-1
CASSLQGQGADTQYF
TGCGCCAGCAGCCTTCAGGGACAGGGGGCAGATACGCAGTATTTT
>NA|TRBD1|TRBJ1-2|TRBV2
CASNNPATGTSNYGYTF
TGTGCCAGCAATAACCCCGCGACAGGGACCTCTAACTATGGCTACACCTTC
>NA|TRBD2|TRBJ2-5|TRBV23-1
CASSQWKRGRKETQYF
TGCGCCAGCAGTCAATGGAAGCGGGGTCGAAAAGAGACCCAGTACTTC
>few|TRBD1|TRBJ1-2|TRBV18
CASSPLDRDYGYTF
TGTGCCAGCTCACCGTTAGACAGGGACTATGGCTACACCTTC
>NA|NA|TRBJ1-1|TRBV11-2
CASSLEGGAGSEAFF
TGTGCCAGCAGCTTAGAAGGTGGGGCAGGGTCTGAAGCTTTCTTT
>NA|NA|TRBJ2-3|TRBV27
CASKLTPVDTQYF
TGTGCCAGCAAACTGACACCGGTAGATACGCAGTATTTT
>NA|NA|TRBJ1-3|TRBV21-1
CASSPIPTGGWLWGNTIYF
TGTGCCAGCAGCCCAATACCTACCGGGGGGTGGCTTTGGGGAAACACCATATATTTT
>once|NA|TRBJ2-2|TRBV5-5
CASSLDQGTLQLTGELFF
TGTGCCAGCAGCTTGGACCAGGGGACCCTTCAACTCACCGGGGAGCTGTTTTTT
>NA|NA|TRBJ2-1|TRBV16
CASSQSHSPTEQFF
TGTGCCAGCAGCCAATCTCACAGCCCCACTGAGCAGTTCTTC
>few|TRBD2|TRBJ2-7|TRBV20-1
CSASHSTSGGYEQYF
TGCAGTGCTAGTCATTCCACTAGCGGGGGCTACGAGCAGTACTTC
>NA|NA|TRBJ2-1|TRBV14
CASSYGVGNEQFF
TGTGCCAGCAGCTACGGGGTAGGAAATGAGCAGTTCTTC
>NA|TRBD1|TRBJ2-7|TRBV6-5
CASMDRAVYEQYF
TGTGCCAGTATGGACAGGGCGGTCTACGAGCAGTACTTC
>NA|NA|TRBJ2-7|TRBV5-1
CASRIDSPGVYEQYF
TGCGCCAGCAGGATAGACAGTCCTGGCGTTTACGAGCAGTACTTC
>NA|NA|TRBJ2-7|TRBV7-9
CASMGSARVNEQYF
TGTGCCAGCATGGGTTCTGCCAGGGTCAACGAGCAGTACTTC